Sequencing of this T cell receptor beta chain was carried out in a study of cytomegalovirus exposure and HLA in healthy donors. Across the study: The same platform as the approximately 670 first-cohort repertoires was used for the 120 validation repertoires, a later analysis reported. Study results and caveats: Reports credit the classifier with highly specific, highly sensitive diagnosis of cytomegalovirus status.

This CDR3 has 17 residues. Looked up from germline, CDR1 is MGHDK and CDR2 is SYGVNS. V lost 1 base to trimming and J lost 4 bases; unmatched junction nucleotides: 10. Some clones are missing from TCRdb's copy, which holds only in-frame ones; the method was immunoSEQ multiplex PCR. The sample yields about 130,000 clones, approximately 94% seen once. Turning to this clone: The antigen remains unidentified.

Sequenced: PBMCs. This chain uses TRBV25-1 with TRBJ2-7; 10 bases are a match to TRBD2. This receptor was obtained from a man aged 18 to 35 in good health and CMV-seronegative. The CDR3 DNA reads as TGTGCCAGCAGTGAATGGTTAGCGGGAGGAATTACATACGAGCAGTACTTC. This gives the protein CASSEWLAGGITYEQYF.